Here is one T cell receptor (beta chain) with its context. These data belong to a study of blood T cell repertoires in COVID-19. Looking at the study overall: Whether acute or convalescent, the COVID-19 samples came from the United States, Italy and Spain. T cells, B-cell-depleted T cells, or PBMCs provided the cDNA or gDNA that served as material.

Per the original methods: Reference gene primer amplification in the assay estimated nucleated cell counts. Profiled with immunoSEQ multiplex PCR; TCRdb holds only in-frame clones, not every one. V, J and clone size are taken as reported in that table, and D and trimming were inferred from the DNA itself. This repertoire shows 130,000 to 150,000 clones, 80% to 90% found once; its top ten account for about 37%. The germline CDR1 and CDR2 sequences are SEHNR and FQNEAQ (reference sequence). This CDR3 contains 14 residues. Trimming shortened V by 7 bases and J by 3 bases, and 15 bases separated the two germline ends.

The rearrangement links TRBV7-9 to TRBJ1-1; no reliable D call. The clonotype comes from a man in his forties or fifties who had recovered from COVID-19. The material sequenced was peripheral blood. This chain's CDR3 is CASILGYGDTEAFF. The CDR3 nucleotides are TGTGCCAGCATCCTCGGGTACGGGGACACTGAAGCTTTCTTT.